The 15 T cell receptor beta chains reported below all come from one sample, sequenced in a study of shared clonotypes between healthy human individuals. Libraries were prepared by immunoSEQ multiplex PCR; TCRdb keeps only in-frame clonotypes and omits some of them. The data contain approximately 2.5 million clones, approximately 93% of them singletons. Sequencing was carried out using naive CD4+ T cells from PBMCs. The subset here: CD45RA+ positively selected. Receptor source: a man younger than 35 in good health. Some clones in this sample may be carry-over from other donors' samples.

The rearrangement uses TRBV10-3 and TRBJ2-3, with 14 bases identical to TRBD2. This CDR3 has 16 amino acids. CDR1 is ENHRY and CDR2 is SYGVKD in the germline V gene. Trimming at V came to 4 bases and at J to 2 bases, leaving 2 bases not matched to a gene. The CDR3 DNA is TGTGCCATCAGTGCGGGACTAGCGGGAGACACAGATACGCAGTATTTT. Encoded protein: CAISAGLAGDTDTQYF.

This clone was observed once. The chain carries TRBV2 and TRBJ1-3; TRBD1 might be the D (6 bases). Germline lookup yields CDR1 SNHLY and CDR2 FYNNEI. The CDR3 runs 15 residues. Trimming removed 3 bases from V and 2 bases from J, with 11 bases in between. CDR3 DNA sequence: TGTGCCAGCAGTGACAGGGCAGGGGCTGGAAACACCATATATTTT. Its protein product is CASSDRAGAGNTIYF.

The genes are TRBV15 and TRBJ2-6, with D tentatively TRBD2 (7 bases). The CDR3 sequence is 15 residues long. The ends were cut back, 6 bases at V and 0 bases at J, with 9 bases in the middle. Germline lookup yields CDR1 LNHNV and CDR2 YYDKDF (reference sequence). The CDR3 nucleotides read TGTGCCACCAGGGGGGGGCTCTCTGGGGCCAACGTCCTGACTTTC. This translates into CATRGGLSGANVLTF.

The chain carries TRBV6-5 and TRBJ2-3; D is perhaps TRBD1 or TRBD2 (5 bases each). Germline V CDR1 and CDR2: MNHEY, SVGAGI. The CDR3 spans 14 residues. The V gene lost 5 bases and the J gene lost 3 bases, with 12 bases spanning the gap. For the CDR3, the DNA is TGTGCCAGCAGTAAACTAGGGGTGACAGATACGCAGTATTTT. Residues: CASSKLGVTDTQYF.

The chain couples TRBV5-5 to TRBJ1-3; no definite D call. CDR3 size: 13 residues. The germline V gene has CDR1 SGHKS and CDR2 YYEKEE (reference sequence). The V and J ends lost 1 base and 2 bases respectively, with 4 bases between them. CDR3 in amino acids: CASSLKAGNTIYF. The CDR3 DNA is TGTGCCAGCAGCTTGAAGGCTGGAAACACCATATATTTT.

The gene calls are TRBV30 and TRBJ1-5; no firm D call. The germline gives CDR1 GTSNPN, CDR2 SVGIG (reference sequence). Trimming left V 2 bases short and J 4 bases short, with 6 bases between. The CDR3 has 12 amino acids. The CDR3 loop reads CAWSSTNQPQHF. DNA for the CDR3: TGTGCCTGGAGTTCGACTAATCAGCCCCAGCATTTT.

As concerns this clone: The junction and the germline gene differ at one end; a read error may be behind it. Other DNA sequences within the sample encode an identical CDR3. The rearrangement joins TRBV7-9 to TRBJ2-7; a possible D gene is TRBD2 (5 bases). The CDR3 length is 12 residues. From germline, CDR1 is SEHNR and CDR2 FQNEAQ (reference sequence). CDR3 sequence (DNA): TGTGCCAGCAGCCTAGCCCCCCGCGAGCAGTACTTC. Its protein product is CASSLAPREQYF.

This clone was seen just once. The DNA for the CDR3 is TGTGCCAGTAGTACGGACAGGATCCAAGAGACCCAGTACTTC. This codes for CASSTDRIQETQYF. The chain employs TRBV19 and TRBJ2-5, with TRBD1 matching over 7 bases. V trimming: 4 bases; J trimming: 1 base; junction bases outside the gene matches: 3. There are 14 residues in the CDR3. The germline V gene encodes CDR1 LNHDA and CDR2 SQIVND (reference sequence).

The chain carries TRBV7-2 and TRBJ2-3; 9 bases align to TRBD1. Germline V lookup: CDR1 SGHTA, CDR2 FQGNSA. This CDR3 contains 15 residues. The J segment lost 5 bases and the V segment lost 5 bases, leaving 8 bases of the junction unmatched. The CDR3 here is CASSTIGGQGDTQYF. Written as DNA, the CDR3 is TGTGCCAGCAGCACAATAGGGGGACAGGGAGATACGCAGTATTTT.

The gene calls are TRBV25-1 and TRBJ2-3; 8 nucleotides agree with TRBD1. The CDR3 has 18 amino acids. Germline V gene sequence: CDR1 MGHDK, CDR2 SYGVNS. J gave up 0 bases and V 0 bases, and 8 bases lay outside the gene matches. The CDR3: CASSEYASDRVSTDTQYF. The DNA for the CDR3 is TGTGCCAGCAGTGAATACGCCTCGGACAGGGTGAGCACAGATACGCAGTATTTT.

The chain combines TRBV2 with TRBJ1-2; tentatively, D is TRBD1 (5 bases). In germline, CDR1 is SNHLY, CDR2 FYNNEI. Trimming shortened V by 2 bases and J by 6 bases, and 13 bases separated the two germline ends. The CDR3 is made up of 14 amino acids. Here the CDR3 reads CASSETGVYNGYTF. CDR3 in DNA: TGTGCCAGCAGTGAAACGGGGGTTTATAATGGCTACACCTTC.

The genes are TRBV6-1 and TRBJ2-3; possibly TRBD2 for D (6 bases). Germline CDR1 is MNHNS and CDR2 is SASEGT. The germline V and J ends were trimmed by 7 bases and 2 bases, with 13 bases remaining between them. The CDR3 length is 14 residues. The CDR3 sequence is CASTLRDFTDTQYF. The DNA for the CDR3 is TGTGCCAGCACCCTCCGGGACTTCACAGATACGCAGTATTTT.

The genes are TRBV27 and TRBJ2-5; 7 nucleotides match TRBD1. Trimming at V came to 6 bases and at J to 2 bases, leaving 6 bases not matched to a gene. Germline assignment: CDR1 MNHEY and CDR2 SMNVEV (reference sequence). The CDR3 covers 14 residues. Here the CDR3 DNA reads TGTGCCAGCAGACGACAGGGCCGGCAAGAGACCCAGTACTTC. Amino acid sequence: CASRRQGRQETQYF.

The V gene is TRBV6-6, the J gene TRBJ1-5, with 7 bases lining up with TRBD1. V shed 4 bases and J 2 bases; nucleotides not matched to a gene: 5. Germline assignment: CDR1 MNHNY and CDR2 SVGAGI (reference sequence). The CDR3 runs 15 residues. The CDR3 here is CASSSPTGGNQPQHF. CDR3 DNA: TGTGCCAGCAGTTCGCCTACAGGGGGCAATCAGCCCCAGCATTTT.

The chain joins TRBV7-3 to TRBJ2-3; D is unclear. The V end was cut by 6 bases, the J end by 0 bases, with 7 bases between. The CDR3 contains 13 residues. Germline V gives CDR1 SGHTA, CDR2 FQGTGA. The CDR3 loop reads CASRNSSTDTQYF. CDR3 sequence (DNA): TGTGCCAGCAGAAACTCTAGCACAGATACGCAGTATTTT. The variable domain in full, with the rest retrieved from reference TRBV7-3 and TRBJ2-3, is GAGVSQTPSNKVTEKGKYVELRCDPISGHTALYWYRQSLGQGPEFLIYFQGTGAADDSGLPNDRFFAVRPEGSVSTLKIQRTERGDSAVYLCASRNSSTDTQYFGPGTRLTVL.